These 25 T cell receptor beta chains share one sample of origin, sequenced in a study of T cells expressing NK-cell markers. TCRdb reworked the 5' RACE reads into one entry per CDR3 protein, no DNA. In total, the table holds a few hundred thousand distinct CDR3 sequences. The specimen was blood T cells: a sorted CD56 or NKG2C T cell subset, CD4+ or CD8+ T cells, or bulk PBMC T cells (not recorded which). The receptors stem from a woman in her forties or fifties in good health.

The chain links TRBV29-1 to TRBJ2-5; TCRdb reports TRBD2, a call that lacks DNA to check it against. Germline CDR1 and CDR2: SQVTM and ANQGSEA. The CDR3 is 12 amino acids. The CDR3 protein is CSVTDGGETQYF.

The genes are TRBV12-3 or TRBV12-4 and TRBJ1-3; TCRdb's assignment of TRBD1 cannot be checked, as there is no DNA. The CDR3 runs to 16 residues. CDR3 residues: CASSWAGRVSGNTIYF.

J is TRBJ2-1 and V is TRBV6-4. Germline V CDR1 and CDR2: MRHNA, SNTAGT. The CDR3 has 16 amino acids. The CDR3 sequence is CASSDGIQSRLNEQFF.

The V and J genes are TRBV12-3 or TRBV12-4 and TRBJ2-5; without DNA, the TCRdb call of TRBD2 cannot be checked. The CDR3 covers 19 residues. The CDR3 here is CASSNTTPRTSGSQETQYF.

J is TRBJ1-5 and V is TRBV7-8; absent DNA, TCRdb's TRBD1 call cannot be checked. CDR1 is SGHVS, CDR2 FQNEAQ, per germline. The CDR3 is 15 residues long. The CDR3 here is CASSSPLRSNQPQHF.

The V gene is TRBV28, the J gene TRBJ1-5; absent DNA, TCRdb's TRBD1 call cannot be checked. CDR1 is MDHEN, CDR2 SYDVKM, per germline. The CDR3 has 15 amino acids. Here the CDR3 reads CASSLGQAYNQPQHF. The full variable domain, its missing parts supplied by reference TRBV28 and TRBJ1-5, is DVKVTQSSRYLVKRTGEKVFLECVQDMDHENMFWYRQDPGLGLRLIYFSYDVKMKEKGDIPEGYSVSREKKERFSLILESASTNQTSMYLCASSLGQAYNQPQHFGDGTRLSIL.

The chain combines TRBV18 with TRBJ1-3. CDR1 is KGHSH and CDR2 is LQKENI in the germline V gene. This CDR3 contains 14 residues. This chain's CDR3 is CASSQAVSGNTIYF. Filled out from reference TRBV18 and TRBJ1-3, the complete variable domain reads NAGVMQNPRHLVRRRGQEARLRCSPMKGHSHVYWYRQLPEEGLKFMVYLQKENIIDESGMPKERFSAEFPKEGPSILRIQQVVRGDSAAYFCASSQAVSGNTIYFGEGSWLTVV.

The rearrangement uses TRBV12-3 or TRBV12-4 and TRBJ2-2; with no DNA, the TCRdb D assignment of TRBD2 cannot be verified. This CDR3 has 15 residues. CDR3 residues: CASSPGLGKTGELFF.

The rearrangement links TRBV20-1 to TRBJ1-3; TCRdb selects TRBD1, and the lack of DNA leaves this call unchecked. The V gene's germline CDR1 is DFQATT and CDR2 SNEGSKA (reference sequence). The CDR3 is 14 amino acids. The CDR3 spells CSARVWDSRDTIYF.

V and J are TRBV11-2 and TRBJ2-1; TCRdb's D call, TRBD2, is unchecked because there is no DNA. The CDR3 spans 16 residues. CDR1 and CDR2 from the germline V gene are SGHAT and FQNNGV. CDR3 sequence: CASSSPAGGDHNEQFF.

V is TRBV20-1 and J is TRBJ2-1; there is no DNA to check the TCRdb D call of TRBD1. From germline, CDR1 is DFQATT and CDR2 SNEGSKA (reference sequence). The CDR3 is 14 residues long. The CDR3 sequence: CSATRQGALNEQFF.

The CDR3 reads CASRRQGASNTGELFF. The chain uses TRBV12-3 or TRBV12-4 and TRBJ2-2; TCRdb names TRBD1, which stays unverified in the absence of DNA. The CDR3 is 16 amino acids.

The CDR3 spells CSVGGGQGRLTEAFF. The V gene is TRBV29-1, the J gene TRBJ1-1; TCRdb indicates TRBD1, and absent DNA this call remains unverified. CDR1 is SQVTM and CDR2 is ANQGSEA in the germline V gene. CDR3 length: 15 residues.

The rearrangement uses TRBV9 and TRBJ2-4; with no DNA, the TCRdb D assignment of TRBD1 cannot be verified. The CDR3 is 14 residues long. In germline, CDR1 is SGDLS, CDR2 YYNGEE. The CDR3 region is CASSPQSSKNIQYF.

The chain carries TRBV20-1 and TRBJ1-4; TCRdb's D gene call, TRBD1, goes unchecked for lack of DNA. The CDR3 loop spans 13 amino acids. Germline loops: CDR1 DFQATT, CDR2 SNEGSKA (reference sequence). This CDR3 reads CSARDSDREKLFF.

J is TRBJ1-1 and V is TRBV12-3 or TRBV12-4. This CDR3 has 16 amino acids. CDR3 loop: CASSRRIWRRNTEAFF.

The rearrangement links TRBV2 to TRBJ2-1. The germline V gene encodes CDR1 SNHLY and CDR2 FYNNEI. This CDR3 region has 12 residues. The CDR3 loop is CASSGLSNEQFF. The full variable domain, completed using reference TRBV2 and TRBJ2-1, is EPEVTQTPSHQVTQMGQEVILRCVPISNHLYFYWYRQILGQKVEFLVSFYNNEISEKSEIFDDQFSVERPDGSNFTLKIRSTKLEDSAMYFCASSGLSNEQFFGPGTRLTVL.

The chain combines TRBV5-1 with TRBJ2-2; as DNA is missing, the TRBD1 call by TCRdb cannot be tested. Germline CDR1 SGHRS, CDR2 YFSETQ. The CDR3 has 12 residues. This chain's CDR3 is CASTPSRGELFF.

This sequence joins TRBV6-5 and TRBJ2-1; TCRdb proposes TRBD1, but this gene call is untestable without DNA. The CDR3 consists of 16 residues. The germline CDR1 and CDR2 sequences are MNHEY and SVGAGI. The CDR3 is CASSYVRGRAYNEQFF.

This chain uses TRBV29-1 with TRBJ2-5; TCRdb picks TRBD2, but there is no DNA to check that call. CDR1 SQVTM and CDR2 ANQGSEA come from the germline V gene. The CDR3 runs to 15 residues. The CDR3 loop is CSVDPGLAGGETQYF.

J is TRBJ1-4 and V is TRBV18. The CDR3 runs to 15 residues. Germline V gives CDR1 KGHSH, CDR2 LQKENI. Here the CDR3 reads CASSPPSSTNEKLFF.

This chain connects TRBV24-1 to TRBJ2-7; TCRdb gives TRBD2 as the D gene, but with no DNA this cannot be confirmed. CDR3 length equals 15 residues. Looked up from germline, CDR1 is KGHDR and CDR2 is SFDVKD. The CDR3 region is CATSDPTGATQEQYF.

The gene calls are TRBV6-1 and TRBJ1-5. The length of the CDR3 is 14 residues. Germline V CDR1 and CDR2: MNHNS, SASEGT. CDR3 sequence: CASSRLENDQPQHF.

The rearrangement joins TRBV6-2 or TRBV6-3 to TRBJ2-1. The CDR3 extends over 13 amino acids. CDR1 MNHEY and CDR2 SVGEGT come from the germline V gene. CDR3 amino acids: CASSYTAFYEQFF.

V is TRBV7-9 and J is TRBJ1-2. CDR3 length: 13 amino acids. CDR1 SEHNR and CDR2 FQNEAQ come from the germline V gene (reference sequence). CDR3 protein: CASSQTVDYGYTF.